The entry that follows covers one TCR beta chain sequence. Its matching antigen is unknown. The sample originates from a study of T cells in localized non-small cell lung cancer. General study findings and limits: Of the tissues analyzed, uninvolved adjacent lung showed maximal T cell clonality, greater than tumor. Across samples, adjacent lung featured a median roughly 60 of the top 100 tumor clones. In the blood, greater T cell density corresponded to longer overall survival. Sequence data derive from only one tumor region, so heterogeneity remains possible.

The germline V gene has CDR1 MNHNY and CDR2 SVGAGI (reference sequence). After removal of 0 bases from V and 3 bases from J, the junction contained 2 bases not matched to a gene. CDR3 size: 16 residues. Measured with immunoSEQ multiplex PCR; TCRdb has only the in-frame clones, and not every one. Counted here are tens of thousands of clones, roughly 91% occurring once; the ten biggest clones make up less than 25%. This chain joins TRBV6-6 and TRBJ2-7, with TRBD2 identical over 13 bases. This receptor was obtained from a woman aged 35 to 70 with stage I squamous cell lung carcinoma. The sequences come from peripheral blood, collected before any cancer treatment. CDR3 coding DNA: TGTGCCAGCAGTTACTCCGGACTAGCGGGGGACTACGAGCAGTACTTC. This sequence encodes CASSYSGLAGDYEQYF.